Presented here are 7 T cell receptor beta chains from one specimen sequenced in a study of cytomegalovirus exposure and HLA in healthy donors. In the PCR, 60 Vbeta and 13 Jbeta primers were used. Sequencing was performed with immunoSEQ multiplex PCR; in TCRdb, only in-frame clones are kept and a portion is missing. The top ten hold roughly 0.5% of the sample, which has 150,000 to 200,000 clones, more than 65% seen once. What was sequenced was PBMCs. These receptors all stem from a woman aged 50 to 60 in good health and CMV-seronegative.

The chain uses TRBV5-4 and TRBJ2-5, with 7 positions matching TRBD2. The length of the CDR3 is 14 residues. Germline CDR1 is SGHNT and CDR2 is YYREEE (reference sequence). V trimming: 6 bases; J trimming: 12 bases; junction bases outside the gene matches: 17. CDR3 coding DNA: TGTGCCAGCATCCCGGCGGGGGACGGCACACAGGAGTACTTC. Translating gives CASIPAGDGTQEYF.

CDR3: CASSTWGRVNTGELFF. The CDR3 DNA follows: TGTGCCAGTTCCACTTGGGGCAGGGTAAACACCGGGGAGCTGTTTTTT. The chain carries TRBV19 and TRBJ2-2; D is possibly TRBD1 (5 bases). The CDR3 contains 16 residues. The germline gives CDR1 LNHDA, CDR2 SQIVND (reference sequence). With 8 bases removed from V and 2 bases from J, the gap between germline ends came to 18 bases.

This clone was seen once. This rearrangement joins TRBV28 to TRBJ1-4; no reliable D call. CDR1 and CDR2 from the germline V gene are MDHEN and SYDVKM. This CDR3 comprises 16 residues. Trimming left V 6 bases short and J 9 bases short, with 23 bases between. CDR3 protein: CASRKNRDSKGKKLFF. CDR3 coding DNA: TGTGCCAGCAGGAAAAACCGGGATTCAAAAGGCAAAAAACTGTTTTTT.

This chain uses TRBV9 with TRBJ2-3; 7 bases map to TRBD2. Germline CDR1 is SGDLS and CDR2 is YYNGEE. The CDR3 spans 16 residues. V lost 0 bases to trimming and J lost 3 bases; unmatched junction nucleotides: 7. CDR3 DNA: TGTGCCAGCAGCGTAGCTAGCGGCACTAGTACAGATACGCAGTATTTT. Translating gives CASSVASGTSTDTQYF. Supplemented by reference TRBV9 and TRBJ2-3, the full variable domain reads DSGVTQTPKHLITATGQRVTLRCSPRSGDLSVYWYQQSLDQGLQFLIQYYNGEERAKGNILERFSAQQFPDLHSELNLSSLELGDSALYFCASSVASGTSTDTQYFGPGTRLTVL.

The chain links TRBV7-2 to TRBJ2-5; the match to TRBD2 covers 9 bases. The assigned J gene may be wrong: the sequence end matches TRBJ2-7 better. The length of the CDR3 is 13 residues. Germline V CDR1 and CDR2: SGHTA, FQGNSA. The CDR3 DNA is TGTGCCAGCAGTCTAGCGGGGTACTACGAGCAGTACTTC. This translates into CASSLAGYYEQYF.

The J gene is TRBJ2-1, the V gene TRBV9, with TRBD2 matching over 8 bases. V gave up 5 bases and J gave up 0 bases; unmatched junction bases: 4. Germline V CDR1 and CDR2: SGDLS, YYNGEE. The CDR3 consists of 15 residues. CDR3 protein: CASSREGSSYNEQFF. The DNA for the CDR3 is TGTGCCAGCAGTCGGGAGGGGAGCTCCTACAATGAGCAGTTCTTC.

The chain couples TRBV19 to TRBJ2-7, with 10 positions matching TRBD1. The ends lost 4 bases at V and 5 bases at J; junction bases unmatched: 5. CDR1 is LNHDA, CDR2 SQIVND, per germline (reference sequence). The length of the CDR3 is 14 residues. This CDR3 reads CASSTTGGMNEQYF. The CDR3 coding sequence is TGTGCCAGTAGTACGACAGGGGGCATGAACGAGCAGTACTTC.